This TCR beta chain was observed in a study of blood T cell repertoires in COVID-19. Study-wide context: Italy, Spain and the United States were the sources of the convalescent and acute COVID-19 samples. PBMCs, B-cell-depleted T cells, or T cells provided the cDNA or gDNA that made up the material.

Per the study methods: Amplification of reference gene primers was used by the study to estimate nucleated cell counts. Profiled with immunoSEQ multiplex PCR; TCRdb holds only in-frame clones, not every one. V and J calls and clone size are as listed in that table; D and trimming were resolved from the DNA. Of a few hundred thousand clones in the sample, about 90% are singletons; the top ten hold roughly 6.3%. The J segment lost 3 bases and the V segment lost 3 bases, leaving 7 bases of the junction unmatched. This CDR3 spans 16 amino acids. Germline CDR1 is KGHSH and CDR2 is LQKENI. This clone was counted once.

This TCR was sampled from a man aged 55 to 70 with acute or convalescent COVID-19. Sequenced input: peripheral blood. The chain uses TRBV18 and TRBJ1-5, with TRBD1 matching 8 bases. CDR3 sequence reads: CASSPPSGGLNQPQHF. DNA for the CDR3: TGTGCCAGCTCACCCCCGTCAGGGGGCCTCAATCAGCCCCAGCATTTT. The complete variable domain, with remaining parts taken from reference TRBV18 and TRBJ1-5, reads NAGVMQNPRHLVRRRGQEARLRCSPMKGHSHVYWYRQLPEEGLKFMVYLQKENIIDESGMPKERFSAEFPKEGPSILRIQQVVRGDSAAYFCASSPPSGGLNQPQHFGDGTRLSIL.